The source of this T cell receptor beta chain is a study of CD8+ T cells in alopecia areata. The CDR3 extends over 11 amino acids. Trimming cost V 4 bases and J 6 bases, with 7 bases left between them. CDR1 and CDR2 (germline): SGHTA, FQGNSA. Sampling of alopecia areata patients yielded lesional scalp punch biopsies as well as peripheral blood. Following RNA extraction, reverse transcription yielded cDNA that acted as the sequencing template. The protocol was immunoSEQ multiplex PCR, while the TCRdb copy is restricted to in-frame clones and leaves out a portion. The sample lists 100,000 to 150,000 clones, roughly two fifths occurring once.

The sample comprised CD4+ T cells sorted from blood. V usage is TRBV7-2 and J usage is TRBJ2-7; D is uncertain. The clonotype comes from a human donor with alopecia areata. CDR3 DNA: TGTGCCAGCAGCTCCTCAGGCGAGCAGTACTTC. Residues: CASSSSGEQYF.